The subject of this entry is one T cell receptor (beta chain). What it binds is unknown. CDR3 length: 16 amino acids. Germline CDR1 is MGHDK and CDR2 is SYGVNS. Deletions cut 3 bases from V and 0 bases from J, with 11 bases between. This sample stems from a study of Ad26.COV2.S vaccination and SARS-CoV-2 variants. Study-wide results and caveats: It was found that vaccine and placebo recipients had similar non-spike TCR breadth. Measures of TCR breadth and depth may have fallen short of total T cell responses.

Profiled with immunoSEQ multiplex PCR; TCRdb holds only in-frame clones, not every one. The table has approximately 340,000 clones, about 90% seen once. This material consisted of peripheral blood, taken after recovery from COVID-19. The sequence derives from a human donor who had recovered from COVID-19. The V gene is TRBV25-1, the J gene TRBJ1-4; no firm D call. CDR3 bases: TGTGCCAGCAGTGAGGGCAGTTTATCAACTAATGAAAAACTGTTTTTT. It is translated as CASSEGSLSTNEKLFF.